Here is one TCR beta chain with its context. The data derive from a study of blood T cell repertoires in COVID-19. At the level of the study: Italy, Spain and the United States were the sources of the convalescent and acute COVID-19 samples. From T cells, B-cell-depleted T cells, or PBMCs came the material, which was cDNA or gDNA.

Trimming took 4 bases from V and 0 from J; bases not matched to a gene: 10. CDR1 SGHRS and CDR2 YFSETQ come from the germline V gene. The CDR3 is made up of 18 amino acids. In the study's own analysis: Using reference gene primer amplification, nucleated cell counts were estimated. Measured with immunoSEQ multiplex PCR; TCRdb has only the in-frame clones, and not every one. V and J calls and clone size come straight from that table; D and trimming were deduced from the DNA. The table has roughly 110,000 clones, 85% to 95% seen once. This chain connects TRBV5-1 to TRBJ1-2, with TRBD1 identical over 12 bases. This TCR came from a woman aged 25 to 39 with acute or convalescent COVID-19. The sequenced material came from peripheral blood. CDR3 loop: CASSPTGQGAPANYGYTF. The CDR3 nucleotides are TGCGCCAGCAGCCCTACGGGACAGGGGGCTCCAGCTAACTATGGCTACACCTTC.